A selection of T cell receptor beta chains follows, all from one sample in a study of blood T cell repertoires in COVID-19. Using immunoSEQ multiplex PCR, the repertoire was profiled, and TCRdb retains in-frame clones only, with some absent. The data hold 75,000 to 90,000 clones, with 91% observed a single time. Sequencing input: peripheral blood. The receptors derive from a woman aged 50 to 60 in a cohort sampled during active COVID-19. CDR3s include the opening cysteine and the closing phenylalanine or tryptophan. Fields, in order: J gene, D gene, V gene, clone size, CDR3 DNA, CDR3 protein. A D gene is named only where the DNA matches it firmly. Not all rows give a size; the values are once, few, many and, for expanded clones, a class.

>TRBJ1-5|-|TRBV4-1|-
TGCGCCAGCAGCCAAGAAGGCCAGGACTATCAGCCCCAGCATTTT
CASSQEGQDYQPQHF
>TRBJ1-2|TRBD1|TRBV11-2|-
TGTGCCAGCAGCCACGACAGGGAGCGTGGCTACACCTTC
CASSHDRERGYTF
>TRBJ1-1|-|TRBV27|-
TGTGCCAGCAGATGGACGGGGGGAATGAACACTGAAGCTTTCTTT
CASRWTGGMNTEAFF
>TRBJ1-5|-|TRBV15|-
TGTGCCACCAGCAGAGATCGGGGACAGCCCCAGCATTTT
CATSRDRGQPQHF
>TRBJ1-6|TRBD1|TRBV10-3|-
TGTGCCATCAGGGACAGGGCTGATTCACCCCTCCACTTT
CAIRDRADSPLHF
>TRBJ2-1|-|TRBV7-9|-
TGTGCCAGCAGCTTCCCTGCGGGGGAGCAGTTCTTC
CASSFPAGEQFF
>TRBJ1-1|-|TRBV30|-
TGTGCCTGGAGTGGGACAGCCAACACTGAAGCTTTCTTT
CAWSGTANTEAFF
>TRBJ2-1|TRBD1|TRBV5-1|-
TGCGCCAGCAGCTCCTCGGGACAGGGCTACAATGAGCAGTTCTTC
CASSSSGQGYNEQFF
>TRBJ2-6|TRBD1|TRBV5-1|-
TGCGCCAGCAGCCGGGACAGCTCTGGGGCCAACGTCCTGACTTTC
CASSRDSSGANVLTF
>TRBJ1-5|TRBD1|TRBV30|-
TGTGCCTTCCGGGACAGGGGGATTAATCAGCCCCAGCATTTT
CAFRDRGINQPQHF
>TRBJ1-4|-|TRBV28|-
TGTGCCAGCAGTTTTGGGGGCGCAACTAATGAAAAACTGTTTTTT
CASSFGGATNEKLFF
>TRBJ1-4|TRBD1|TRBV3-1/TRBV3-2|-
TGTGCCAGCAGCCAAGATCCTGCCGTGCACGGACAGGGGAATGAAAAACTGTTTTTT
CASSQDPAVHGQGNEKLFF
>TRBJ2-5|-|TRBV10-1|-
TGCGCCAGCAGTGCGGGAGAGACCCAGTACTTC
CASSAGETQYF
>TRBJ2-7|TRBD1|TRBV19|-
TGTGCCAGTAGTAATACTCGGGACAGATACTACGAGCAGTACTTC
CASSNTRDRYYEQYF
>TRBJ2-2|-|TRBV3-1/TRBV3-2|-
TGTGCCAGCAGCCTACAAGAGAACACCGGGGAGCTGTTTTTT
CASSLQENTGELFF
>TRBJ2-5|TRBD1|TRBV18|-
TGTGCCAGCTCACCCCGACAGGGAGAGACCCAGTACTTC
CASSPRQGETQYF
>TRBJ1-2|-|TRBV6-5|-
TGTGCCAGCAGTTACTTTTCCGGGGGATATGGCTACACCTTC
CASSYFSGGYGYTF
>TRBJ1-1|TRBD1|TRBV5-6|-
TGTGCCAGCAGCTTTCGAGGACAGGGCGTCACTGAAGCTTTCTTT
CASSFRGQGVTEAFF
>TRBJ1-5|TRBD1|TRBV28|-
TGTGCCGGAAGGACAGGGGGGACCAATCAGCCCCAGCATTTT
CAGRTGGTNQPQHF
>TRBJ2-1|-|TRBV9|-
TGTGCCAGCAGCGTAGTTCACGGCAATGAGCAGTTCTTC
CASSVVHGNEQFF
>TRBJ1-5|-|TRBV3-1/TRBV3-2|-
TGTGCCAGCAGCCAAGCCGGTGGTCAGCCCCAGCATTTT
CASSQAGGQPQHF
>TRBJ1-5|TRBD1|TRBV28|-
TGTGCCAGCAGTTTCTCAGGGGGCGGCAATCAGCCCCAGCATTTT
CASSFSGGGNQPQHF
>TRBJ1-1|TRBD1|TRBV29-1|-
TGCAGCGTAGGCAGACAGGGAAACACTGAAGCTTTCTTT
CSVGRQGNTEAFF
>TRBJ2-2|-|TRBV5-1|-
TGCGCCAGCAGCTTGGACGGGAGCACCGGGGAGCTGTTTTTT
CASSLDGSTGELFF
>TRBJ1-6|TRBD1|TRBV11-2|-
TGTGCCAGCAGCTTGTCCTGGGGACAGGGGAGGCATTCACCCCTCCACTTT
CASSLSWGQGRHSPLHF
>TRBJ2-2|-|TRBV5-6|-
TGTGCCAGCAGCTTTGGGCTAGCCCTAGATACCGGGGAGCTGTTTTTT
CASSFGLALDTGELFF
>TRBJ1-1|-|TRBV29-1|-
TGCAGCGTTGATAGCGAGAACAGGGCAGGCGCTGAAGCTTTCTTT
CSVDSENRAGAEAFF
>TRBJ1-2|-|TRBV27|-
TGTGCCAGTAAGGCAGGTGGGGGCTTAGACTATGGCTACACCTTC
CASKAGGGLDYGYTF
>TRBJ2-7|-|TRBV11-3|-
TGTGCCAGCAGCTTAGATGCCCCTGGAGGGGCGCGGATCTACGAGCAGTACTTC
CASSLDAPGGARIYEQYF
>TRBJ2-7|-|TRBV20-1|-
TGCAGTGCTAGTCCCCCCGGGGGTCTAGAGCAGTACTTC
CSASPPGGLEQYF
>TRBJ2-6|TRBD2|TRBV24-1|-
TGTGCCACCGCAGCCACTATTGGGAGGGTCCCTGGGGCCAACGTCCTGACTTTC
CATAATIGRVPGANVLTF
>TRBJ2-2|TRBD2|TRBV2|few
TGTGCCAGCAATCGTGTGGGAGGGCCTCTCGGGGAGCTGTTTTTT
CASNRVGGPLGELFF
>TRBJ2-3|-|TRBV7-8|-
TGTGCCAGCAGCTTCGGGGCGGGAAACACAGATACGCAGTATTTT
CASSFGAGNTDTQYF
>TRBJ1-2|-|TRBV18|-
TGTGCCAGCTCACCCCCGATCAGTGCCATAGGCTACACCTTC
CASSPPISAIGYTF
>TRBJ1-2|-|TRBV29-1|-
TGCAGCGTTGACGTGACAGAGAACTATGGCTACACCTTC
CSVDVTENYGYTF
>TRBJ2-2|-|TRBV28|-
TGTGCCAGCAGGCAACAGGCCACCGGGGAGCTGTTTTTT
CASRQQATGELFF
>TRBJ2-5|-|TRBV7-8|-
TGTGCCAGCAGCCTCGAACTAGAGACCCAGTACTTC
CASSLELETQYF
>TRBJ1-1|-|TRBV7-2|-
TGTGCCAGCAGCCGGGAGGAAGTCACTGAAGCTTTCTTT
CASSREEVTEAFF
>TRBJ1-1|-|TRBV11-1|-
TGTGCCAGCAGCTCCACTCCTGAAGCTTTCTTT
CASSSTPEAFF
>TRBJ2-3|-|TRBV9|-
TGTGCCAGCAGCGTCAGAGGTGGCGGAACGCAGTATTTT
CASSVRGGGTQYF
>TRBJ1-2|-|TRBV3-1/TRBV3-2|-
TGTGCCAGCAGCCGCACGCCAGGGGTTGGCTACACCTTC
CASSRTPGVGYTF
>TRBJ2-2|-|TRBV7-9|-
TGTGCCAGCAGCTTAGTCGGGACTTACACCGGGGAGCTGTTTTTT
CASSLVGTYTGELFF
>TRBJ1-1|TRBD1|TRBV28|-
TGTGCCAGCAGGAGGGCAGACAGGGTAGGTGAAGCTTTCTTT
CASRRADRVGEAFF
>TRBJ2-7|TRBD2|TRBV5-1|-
TGCGCCAGCAGCTTGGGACTAGCGGGAGATCCCTCCTACGAGCAGTACTTC
CASSLGLAGDPSYEQYF
>TRBJ2-5|TRBD1|TRBV13|-
TGTGCCAGCAGCGCGGACAGGGGGCTTCAAGAGACCCAGTACTTC
CASSADRGLQETQYF
>TRBJ1-1|-|TRBV10-2|-
TGCGCCAGCAACCCGACGGGGAACACTGAAGCTTTCTTT
CASNPTGNTEAFF
>TRBJ2-7|-|TRBV12-3/TRBV12-4|-
TGTGCCAGCAGCCGGAGCTACCTCGAGCAGTACTTC
CASSRSYLEQYF